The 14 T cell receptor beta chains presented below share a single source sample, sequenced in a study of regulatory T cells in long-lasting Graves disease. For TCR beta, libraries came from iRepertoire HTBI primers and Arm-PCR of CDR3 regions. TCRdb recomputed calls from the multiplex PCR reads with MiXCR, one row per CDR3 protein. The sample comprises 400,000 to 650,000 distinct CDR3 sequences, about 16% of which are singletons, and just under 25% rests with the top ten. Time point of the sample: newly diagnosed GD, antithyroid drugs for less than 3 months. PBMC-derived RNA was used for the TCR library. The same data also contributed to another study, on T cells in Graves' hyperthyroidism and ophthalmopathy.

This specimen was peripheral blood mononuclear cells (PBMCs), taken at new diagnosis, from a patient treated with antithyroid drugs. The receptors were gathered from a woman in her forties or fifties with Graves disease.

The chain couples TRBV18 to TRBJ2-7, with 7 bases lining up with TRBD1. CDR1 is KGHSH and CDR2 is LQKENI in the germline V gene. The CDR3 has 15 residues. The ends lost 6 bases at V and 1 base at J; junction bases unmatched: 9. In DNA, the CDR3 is TGTGCCAGCTCGTCCGGGACAGTCTTTTCCTACGAGCAGTACTTC. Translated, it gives CASSSGTVFSYEQYF.

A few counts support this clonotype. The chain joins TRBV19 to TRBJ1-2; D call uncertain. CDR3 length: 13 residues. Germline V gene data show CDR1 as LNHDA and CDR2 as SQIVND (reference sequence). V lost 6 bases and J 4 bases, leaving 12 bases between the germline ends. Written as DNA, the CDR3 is TGTGCCAGTAGCGGACGAGTGGCCTATGGCTACACCTTC. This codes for CASSGRVAYGYTF.

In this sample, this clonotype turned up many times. The CDR3 loop reads CASSLPLRAQHF. DNA for the CDR3: TGTGCCAGCAGTTTACCGTTAAGGGCCCAGCATTTT. The chain joins TRBV12-3 or TRBV12-4 to TRBJ1-5; no clear D gene. The CDR3 sequence is 12 residues long. V lost 2 bases and J 11 bases, leaving 10 bases between the germline ends.

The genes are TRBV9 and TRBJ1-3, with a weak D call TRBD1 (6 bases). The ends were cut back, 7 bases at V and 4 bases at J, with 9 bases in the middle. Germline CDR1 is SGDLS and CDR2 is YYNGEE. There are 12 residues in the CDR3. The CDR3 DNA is TGTGCCAGCGGAGGGGGAGGAAACACCATATATTTT. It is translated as CASGGGGNTIYF. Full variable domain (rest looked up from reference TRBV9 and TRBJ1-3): DSGVTQTPKHLITATGQRVTLRCSPRSGDLSVYWYQQSLDQGLQFLIQYYNGEERAKGNILERFSAQQFPDLHSELNLSSLELGDSALYFCASGGGGNTIYFGEGSWLTVV.

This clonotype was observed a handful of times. CDR3 sequence reads: CASSFFGGTYYNEQFF. The CDR3 bases are TGTGCCAGCAGCTTCTTCGGGGGGACTTACTACAATGAGCAGTTCTTC. The chain links TRBV7-9 to TRBJ2-1, with TRBD2 matching 7 bases. CDR3 length: 16 residues. Germline assignment: CDR1 SEHNR and CDR2 FQNEAQ (reference sequence). Unmatched junction bases numbered 8, after V lost 3 bases and J lost 3 bases.

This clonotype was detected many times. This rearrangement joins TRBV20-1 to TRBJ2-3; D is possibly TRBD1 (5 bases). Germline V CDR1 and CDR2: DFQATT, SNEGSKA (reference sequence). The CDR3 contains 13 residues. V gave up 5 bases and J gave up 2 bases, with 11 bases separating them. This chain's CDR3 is CSADSENTDTQYF. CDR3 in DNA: TGCAGTGCTGACAGCGAGAACACAGATACGCAGTATTTT.

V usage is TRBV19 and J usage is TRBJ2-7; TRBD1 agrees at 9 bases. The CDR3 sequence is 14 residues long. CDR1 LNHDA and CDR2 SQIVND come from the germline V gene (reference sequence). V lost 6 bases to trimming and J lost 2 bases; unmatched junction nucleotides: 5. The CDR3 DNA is TGTGCCAGTAGAAAGGGACAGGGACCCTACGAGCAGTACTTC. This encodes CASRKGQGPYEQYF.

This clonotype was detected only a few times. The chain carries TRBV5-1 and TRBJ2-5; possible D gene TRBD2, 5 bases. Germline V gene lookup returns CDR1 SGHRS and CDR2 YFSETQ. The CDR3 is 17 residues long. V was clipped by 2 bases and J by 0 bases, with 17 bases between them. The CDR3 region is CASSLIPKTGNQETQYF. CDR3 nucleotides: TGCGCCAGCAGCTTAATCCCGAAAACCGGGAACCAAGAGACCCAGTACTTC.

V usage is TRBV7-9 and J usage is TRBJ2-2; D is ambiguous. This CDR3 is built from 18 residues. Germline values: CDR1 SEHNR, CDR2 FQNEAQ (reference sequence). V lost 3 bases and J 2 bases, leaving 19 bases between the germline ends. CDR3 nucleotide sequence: TGTGCCAGCAGCTTTCCCGGGCCTCAAGAACCCAACACCGGGGAGCTGTTTTTT. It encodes CASSFPGPQEPNTGELFF.

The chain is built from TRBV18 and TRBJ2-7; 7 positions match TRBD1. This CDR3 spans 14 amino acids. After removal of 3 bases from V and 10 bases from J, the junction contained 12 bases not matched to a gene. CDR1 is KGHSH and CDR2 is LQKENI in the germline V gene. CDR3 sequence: CASSPPGQTMNQYF. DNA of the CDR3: TGTGCCAGCTCACCGCCGGGACAGACTATGAATCAGTACTTC.

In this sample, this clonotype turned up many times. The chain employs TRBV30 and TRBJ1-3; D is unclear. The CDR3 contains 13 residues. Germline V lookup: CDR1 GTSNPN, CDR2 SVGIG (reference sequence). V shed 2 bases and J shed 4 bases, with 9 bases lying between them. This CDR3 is CAWSLSGGNTIYF. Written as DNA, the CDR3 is TGTGCCTGGAGTCTTTCCGGGGGAAACACCATATATTTT. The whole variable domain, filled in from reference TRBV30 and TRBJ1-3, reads SQTIHQWPATLVQPVGSPLSLECTVEGTSNPNLYWYRQAAGRGLQLLFYSVGIGQISSEVPQNLSASRPQDRQFILSSKKLLLSDSGFYLCAWSLSGGNTIYFGEGSWLTVV.

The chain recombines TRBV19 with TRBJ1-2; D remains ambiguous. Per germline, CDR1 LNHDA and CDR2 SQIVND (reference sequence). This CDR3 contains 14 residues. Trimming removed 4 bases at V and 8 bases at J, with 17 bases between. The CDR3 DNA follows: TGTGCCAGTAGTACGGCGATATTTGGTTACGGCTACACCTTC. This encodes CASSTAIFGYGYTF.

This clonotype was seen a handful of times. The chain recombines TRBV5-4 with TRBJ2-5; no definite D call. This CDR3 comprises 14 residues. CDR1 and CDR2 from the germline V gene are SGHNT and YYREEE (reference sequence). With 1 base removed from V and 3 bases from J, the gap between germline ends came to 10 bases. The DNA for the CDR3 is TGTGCCAGCAGCTTGTCCAGAGCCGAAGAGACCCAGTACTTC. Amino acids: CASSLSRAEETQYF.

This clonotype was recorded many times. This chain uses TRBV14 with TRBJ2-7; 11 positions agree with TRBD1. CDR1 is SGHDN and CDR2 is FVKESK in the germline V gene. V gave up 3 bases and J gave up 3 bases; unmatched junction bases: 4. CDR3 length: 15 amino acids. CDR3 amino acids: CASSQGTGGNYEQYF. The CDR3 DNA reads TGTGCCAGCAGCCAGGGGACAGGGGGGAACTACGAGCAGTACTTC.